What follows are 2 T cell receptor beta chains derived from one specimen sequenced in a study of T cells after yellow fever vaccination. TCRdb fed the 5' RACE reads into MiXCR, producing one record per CDR3 protein. Among approximately 120,000 distinct CDR3 sequences, about 7% were seen once, and the ten largest hold 2.5%. The input for sequencing was CD4+ T cells sorted from PBMCs, taken 10 days after the first yellow fever vaccination. Receptors were obtained from a man aged 18 to 30 who received the YFV17D yellow fever vaccine.

This clonotype has more than one count but fewer than ten. Just one base apart from a much larger clone, this may be a read error. V and J are TRBV2 and TRBJ2-4; TRBD1 matches at 10 bases. Germline V gives CDR1 SNHLY, CDR2 FYNNEI. This CDR3 contains 18 residues. For the CDR3, the DNA is TGTGCCTGCAGTCCTCCCCGTCGGACAGGGGGAGCCAAAAACATTCAGTACTTC. Amino acids: CACSPPRRTGGAKNIQYF.

This clonotype was seen many times. This chain links TRBV5-6 with TRBJ2-5; no definite D call. Germline V gene sequence: CDR1 SGHDT, CDR2 YYEEEE. CDR3 size: 13 residues. The V gene lost 4 bases and the J gene lost 3 bases, with 10 bases spanning the gap. CDR3 sequence reads: CASSAYMEETQYF. The CDR3 nucleotides are TGTGCCAGCAGCGCTTACATGGAAGAGACCCAGTACTTC.